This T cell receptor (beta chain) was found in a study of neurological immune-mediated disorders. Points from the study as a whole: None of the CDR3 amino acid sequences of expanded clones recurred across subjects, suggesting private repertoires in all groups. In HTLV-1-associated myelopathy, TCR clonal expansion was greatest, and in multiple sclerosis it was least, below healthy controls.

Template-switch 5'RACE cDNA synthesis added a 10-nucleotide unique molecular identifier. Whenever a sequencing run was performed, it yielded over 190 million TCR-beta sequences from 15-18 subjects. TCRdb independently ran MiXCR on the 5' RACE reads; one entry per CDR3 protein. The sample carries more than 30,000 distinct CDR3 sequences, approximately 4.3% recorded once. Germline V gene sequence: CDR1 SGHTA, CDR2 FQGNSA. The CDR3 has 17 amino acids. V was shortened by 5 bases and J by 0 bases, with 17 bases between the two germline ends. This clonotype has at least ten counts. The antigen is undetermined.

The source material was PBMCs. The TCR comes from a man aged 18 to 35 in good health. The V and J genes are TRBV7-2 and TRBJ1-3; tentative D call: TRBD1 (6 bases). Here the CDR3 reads CASSLGPDRLSGNTIYF. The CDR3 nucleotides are TGTGCCAGCAGCCTAGGCCCCGACAGGCTCTCTGGAAACACCATATATTTT.